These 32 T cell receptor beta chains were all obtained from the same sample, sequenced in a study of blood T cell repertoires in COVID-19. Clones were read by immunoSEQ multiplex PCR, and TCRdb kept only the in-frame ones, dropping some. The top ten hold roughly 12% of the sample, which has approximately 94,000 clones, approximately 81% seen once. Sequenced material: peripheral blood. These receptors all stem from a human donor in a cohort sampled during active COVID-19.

CDR3 residues: CASSFMGRFAQETQYF. The DNA for the CDR3 is TGTGCCAGCAGCTTTATGGGCCGGTTTGCCCAAGAGACCCAGTACTTC. The chain couples TRBV7-2 to TRBJ2-5; D gene uncertain. From germline, CDR1 is SGHTA and CDR2 FQGNSA. This CDR3 spans 16 amino acids. Trimming stripped 3 bases from V and 1 base from J, with 15 bases between.

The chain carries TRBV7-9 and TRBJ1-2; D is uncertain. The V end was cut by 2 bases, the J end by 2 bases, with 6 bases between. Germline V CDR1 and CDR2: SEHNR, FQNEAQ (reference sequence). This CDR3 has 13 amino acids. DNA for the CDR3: TGTGCCAGCAGCTTACTAGAGAACTATGGCTACACCTTC. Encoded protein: CASSLLENYGYTF.

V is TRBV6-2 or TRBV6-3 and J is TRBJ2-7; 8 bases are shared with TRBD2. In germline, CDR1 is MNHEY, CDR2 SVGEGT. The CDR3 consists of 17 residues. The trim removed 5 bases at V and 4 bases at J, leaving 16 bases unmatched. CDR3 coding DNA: TGTGCCAGCAGTCGGGGGGGGGCCCAACCCGAGAATTACGAGCAGTACTTC. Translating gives CASSRGGAQPENYEQYF.

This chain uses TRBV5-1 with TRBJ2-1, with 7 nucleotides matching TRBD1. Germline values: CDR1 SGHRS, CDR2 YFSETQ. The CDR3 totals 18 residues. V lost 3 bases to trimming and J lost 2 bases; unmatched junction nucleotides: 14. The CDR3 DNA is TGCGCCAGCAGCTCCCGGGACAGACGCCCGAGTCCCTACAATGAGCAGTTCTTC. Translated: CASSSRDRRPSPYNEQFF.

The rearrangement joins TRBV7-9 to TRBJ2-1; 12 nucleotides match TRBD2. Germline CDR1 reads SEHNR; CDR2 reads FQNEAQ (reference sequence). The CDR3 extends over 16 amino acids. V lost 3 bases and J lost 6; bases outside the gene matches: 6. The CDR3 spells CASSFSTSGRSNEQFF. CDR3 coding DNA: TGTGCCAGCAGCTTCTCGACTAGCGGGAGAAGCAATGAGCAGTTCTTC.

The CDR3 sequence: CASSQDYNSGANVLTF. DNA for the CDR3: TGCGCCAGCAGCCAAGATTACAACTCTGGGGCCAACGTCCTGACTTTC. The chain uses TRBV4-3 and TRBJ2-6; D remains unclear. Germline V gene sequence: CDR1 LGHNA, CDR2 YSLEER. With 0 bases removed from V and 0 bases from J, the gap between germline ends came to 6 bases. This CDR3 comprises 16 residues.

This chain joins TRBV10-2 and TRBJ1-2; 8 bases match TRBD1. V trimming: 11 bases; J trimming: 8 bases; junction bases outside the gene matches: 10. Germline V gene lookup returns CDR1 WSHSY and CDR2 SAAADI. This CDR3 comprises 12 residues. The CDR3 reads CAVDRGFYGYTF. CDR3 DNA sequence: TGCGCCGTCGACAGGGGATTTTACGGCTACACCTTC.

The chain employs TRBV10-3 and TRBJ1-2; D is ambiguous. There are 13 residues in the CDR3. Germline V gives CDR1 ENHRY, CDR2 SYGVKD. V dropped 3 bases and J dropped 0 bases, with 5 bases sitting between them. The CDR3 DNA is TGTGCCATCAGTGATGGGCCTAACTATGGCTACACCTTC. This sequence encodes CAISDGPNYGYTF.

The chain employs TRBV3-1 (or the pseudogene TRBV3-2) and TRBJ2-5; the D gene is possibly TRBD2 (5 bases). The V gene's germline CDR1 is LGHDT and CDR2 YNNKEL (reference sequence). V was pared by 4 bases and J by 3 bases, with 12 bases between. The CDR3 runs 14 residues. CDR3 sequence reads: CASSPWTDEETQYF. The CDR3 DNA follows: TGTGCCAGCAGCCCGTGGACTGATGAAGAGACCCAGTACTTC.

The CDR3 is CASSPTAAGGPGNEQFF. CDR3 DNA: TGTGCCAGCAGCCCCACGGCAGCGGGGGGGCCAGGCAATGAGCAGTTCTTC. The chain joins TRBV11-2 to TRBJ2-1, with 10 bases identical to TRBD2. This CDR3 region has 17 residues. The V gene end was trimmed by 5 bases and the J gene end by 6 bases; junction bases not matched to a gene: 13. From germline, CDR1 is SGHAT and CDR2 FQNNGV. Full variable domain (rest looked up from reference TRBV11-2 and TRBJ2-1): EAGVAQSPRYKIIEKRQSVAFWCNPISGHATLYWYQQILGQGPKLLIQFQNNGVVDDSQLPKDRFSAERLKGVDSTLKIQPAKLEDSAVYLCASSPTAAGGPGNEQFFGPGTRLTVL.

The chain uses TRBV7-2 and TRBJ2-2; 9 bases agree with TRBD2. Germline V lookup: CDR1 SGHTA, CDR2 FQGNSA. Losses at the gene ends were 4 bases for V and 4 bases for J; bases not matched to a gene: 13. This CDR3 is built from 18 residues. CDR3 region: CASSSHRSGREVTGELFF. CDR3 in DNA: TGTGCCAGCAGCTCCCACCGTAGCGGGAGAGAGGTCACCGGGGAGCTGTTTTTT.

The CDR3 region has the DNA TGTGCCAGCAGCCAGACAGGGACCGAGCAGTACTTC. Translation gives CASSQTGTEQYF. The chain combines TRBV12-3 or TRBV12-4 with TRBJ2-7; 7 nucleotides line up with TRBD1. There are 12 residues in the CDR3. The V and J ends lost 6 bases and 6 bases, in that order; junction bases with no gene match: 5.

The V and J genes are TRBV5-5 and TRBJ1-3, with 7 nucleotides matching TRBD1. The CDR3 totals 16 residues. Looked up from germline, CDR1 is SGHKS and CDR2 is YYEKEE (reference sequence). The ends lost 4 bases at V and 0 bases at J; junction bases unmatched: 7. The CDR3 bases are TGTGCCAGCAGCCCGTTACAGGGGACCTCTGGAAACACCATATATTTT. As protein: CASSPLQGTSGNTIYF. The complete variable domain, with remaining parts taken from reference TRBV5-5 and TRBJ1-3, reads DAGVTQSPTHLIKTRGQQVTLRCSPISGHKSVSWYQQVLGQGPQFIFQYYEKEERGRGNFPDRFSARQFPNYSSELNVNALLLGDSALYLCASSPLQGTSGNTIYFGEGSWLTVV.

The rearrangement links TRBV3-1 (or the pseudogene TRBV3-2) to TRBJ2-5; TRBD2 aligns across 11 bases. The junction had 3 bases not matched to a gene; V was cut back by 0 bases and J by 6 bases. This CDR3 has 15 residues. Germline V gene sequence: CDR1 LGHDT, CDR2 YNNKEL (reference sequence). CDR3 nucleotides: TGTGCCAGCAGCCAAGACCTAGCGGGGGGTCAGACCCAGTACTTC. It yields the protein CASSQDLAGGQTQYF.

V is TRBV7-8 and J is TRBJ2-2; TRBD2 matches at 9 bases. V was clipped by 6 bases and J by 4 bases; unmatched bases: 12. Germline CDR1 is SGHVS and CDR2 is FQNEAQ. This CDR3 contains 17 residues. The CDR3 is CASSPGGLAGFTGELFF. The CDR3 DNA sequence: TGTGCCAGCAGTCCTGGTGGGCTAGCGGGATTCACCGGGGAGCTGTTTTTT.

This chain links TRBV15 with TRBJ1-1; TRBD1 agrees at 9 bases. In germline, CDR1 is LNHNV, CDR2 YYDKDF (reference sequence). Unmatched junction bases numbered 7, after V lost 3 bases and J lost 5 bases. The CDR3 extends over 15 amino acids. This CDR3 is CATSRATGGLTEAFF. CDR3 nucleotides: TGTGCCACCAGCAGGGCTACAGGGGGCTTGACTGAAGCTTTCTTT. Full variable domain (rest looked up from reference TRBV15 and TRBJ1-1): DAMVIQNPRYQVTQFGKPVTLSCSQTLNHNVMYWYQQKSSQAPKLLFHYYDKDFNNEADTPDNFQSRRPNTSFCFLDIRSPGLGDTAMYLCATSRATGGLTEAFFGQGTRLTVV.

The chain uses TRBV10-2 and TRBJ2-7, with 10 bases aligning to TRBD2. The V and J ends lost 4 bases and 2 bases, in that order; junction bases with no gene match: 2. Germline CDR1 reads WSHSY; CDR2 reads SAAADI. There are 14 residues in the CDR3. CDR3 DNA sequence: TGCGCCAGCAGTGGGACTAGCGGTACCTACGAGCAGTACTTC. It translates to CASSGTSGTYEQYF.

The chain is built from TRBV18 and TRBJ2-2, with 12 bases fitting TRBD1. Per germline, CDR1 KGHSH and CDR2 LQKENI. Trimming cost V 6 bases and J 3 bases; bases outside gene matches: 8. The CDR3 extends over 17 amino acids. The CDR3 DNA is TGTGCCAGCTCCTCCCGGGACAGGGGGCCGGACACCGGGGAGCTGTTTTTT. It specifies CASSSRDRGPDTGELFF.

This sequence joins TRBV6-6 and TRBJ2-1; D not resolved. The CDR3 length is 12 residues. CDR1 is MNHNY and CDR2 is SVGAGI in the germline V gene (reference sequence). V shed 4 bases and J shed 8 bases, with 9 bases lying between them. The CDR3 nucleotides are TGTGCCAGCAGTTCCTACTTAGATGAGCAGTTCTTC. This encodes CASSSYLDEQFF.

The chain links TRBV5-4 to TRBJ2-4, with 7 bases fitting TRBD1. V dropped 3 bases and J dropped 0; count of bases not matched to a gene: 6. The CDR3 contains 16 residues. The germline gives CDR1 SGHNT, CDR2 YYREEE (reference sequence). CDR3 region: CASSSQGQRAKNIQYF. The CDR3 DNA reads TGTGCCAGCAGCTCCCAGGGACAGAGAGCCAAAAACATTCAGTACTTC. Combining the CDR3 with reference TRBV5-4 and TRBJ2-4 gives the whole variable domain ETGVTQSPTHLIKTRGQQVTLRCSSQSGHNTVSWYQQALGQGPQFIFQYYREEENGRGNFPPRFSGLQFPNYSSELNVNALELDDSALYLCASSSQGQRAKNIQYFGAGTRLSVL.

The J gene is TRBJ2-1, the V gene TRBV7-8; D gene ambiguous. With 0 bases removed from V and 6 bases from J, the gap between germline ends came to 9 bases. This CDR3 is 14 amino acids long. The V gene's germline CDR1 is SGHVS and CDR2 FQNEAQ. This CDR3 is CASSLAMGINEQFF. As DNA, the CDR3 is TGTGCCAGCAGCTTAGCCATGGGCATCAATGAGCAGTTCTTC.

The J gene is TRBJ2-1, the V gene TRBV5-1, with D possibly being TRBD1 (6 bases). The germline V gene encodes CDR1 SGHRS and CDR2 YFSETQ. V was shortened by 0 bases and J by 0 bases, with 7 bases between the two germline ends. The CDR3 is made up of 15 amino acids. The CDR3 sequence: CASSLDRVSYNEQFF. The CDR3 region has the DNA TGCGCCAGCAGCTTGGACAGGGTCTCCTACAATGAGCAGTTCTTC.

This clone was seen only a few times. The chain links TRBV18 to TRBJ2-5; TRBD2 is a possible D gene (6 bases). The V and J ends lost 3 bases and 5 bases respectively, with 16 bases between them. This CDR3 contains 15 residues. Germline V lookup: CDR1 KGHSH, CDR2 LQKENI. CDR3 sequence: CASSPAQAGGETQYF. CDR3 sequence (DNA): TGTGCCAGCTCACCTGCGCAGGCTGGGGGGGAGACCCAGTACTTC.

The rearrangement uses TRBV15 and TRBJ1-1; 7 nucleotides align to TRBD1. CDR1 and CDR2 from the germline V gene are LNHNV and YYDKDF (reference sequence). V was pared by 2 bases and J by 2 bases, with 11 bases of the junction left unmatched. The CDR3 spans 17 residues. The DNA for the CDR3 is TGTGCCACCAGCAGACAACAGCTACGGGACAGCAACACTGAAGCTTTCTTT. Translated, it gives CATSRQQLRDSNTEAFF.

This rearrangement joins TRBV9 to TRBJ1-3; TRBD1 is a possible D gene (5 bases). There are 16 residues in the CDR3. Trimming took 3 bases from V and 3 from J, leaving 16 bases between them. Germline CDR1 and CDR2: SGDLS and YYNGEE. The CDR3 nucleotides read TGTGCCAGCAGCGCCCTCCCGAGCCAGGGTGGAAACACCATATATTTT. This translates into CASSALPSQGGNTIYF.

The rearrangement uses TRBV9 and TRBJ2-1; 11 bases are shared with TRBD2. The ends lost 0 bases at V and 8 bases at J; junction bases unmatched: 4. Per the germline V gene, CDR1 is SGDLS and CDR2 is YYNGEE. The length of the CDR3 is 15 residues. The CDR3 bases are TGTGCCAGCAGCGTAGCTAGCGGGGGGTGGGATGAGCAGTTCTTC. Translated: CASSVASGGWDEQFF.

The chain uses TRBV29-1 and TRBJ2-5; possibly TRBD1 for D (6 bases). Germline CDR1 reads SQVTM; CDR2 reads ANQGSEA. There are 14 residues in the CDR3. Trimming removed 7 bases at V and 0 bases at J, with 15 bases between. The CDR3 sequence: CSEGGRGDQETQYF. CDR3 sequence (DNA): TGCAGCGAGGGTGGCAGGGGTGACCAAGAGACCCAGTACTTC.

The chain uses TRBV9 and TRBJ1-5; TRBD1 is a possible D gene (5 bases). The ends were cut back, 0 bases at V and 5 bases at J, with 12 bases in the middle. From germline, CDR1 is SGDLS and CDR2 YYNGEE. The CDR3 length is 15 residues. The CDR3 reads CASSVGGMGHQPQHF. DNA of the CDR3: TGTGCCAGCAGCGTAGGGGGCATGGGGCATCAGCCCCAGCATTTT. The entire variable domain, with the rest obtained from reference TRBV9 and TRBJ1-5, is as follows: DSGVTQTPKHLITATGQRVTLRCSPRSGDLSVYWYQQSLDQGLQFLIQYYNGEERAKGNILERFSAQQFPDLHSELNLSSLELGDSALYFCASSVGGMGHQPQHFGDGTRLSIL.

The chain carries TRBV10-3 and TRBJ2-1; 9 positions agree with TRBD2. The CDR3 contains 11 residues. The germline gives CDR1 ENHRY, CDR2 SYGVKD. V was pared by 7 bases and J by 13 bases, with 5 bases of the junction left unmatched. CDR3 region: CAINFSGGQFF. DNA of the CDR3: TGTGCCATCAATTTTAGCGGGGGACAGTTCTTC.

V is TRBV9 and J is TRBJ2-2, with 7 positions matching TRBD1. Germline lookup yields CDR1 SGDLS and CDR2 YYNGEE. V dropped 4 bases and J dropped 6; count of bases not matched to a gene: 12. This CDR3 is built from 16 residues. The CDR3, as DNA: TGTGCCAGCAGCACCAGAGGGGACAGTAACCCCGGGGAGCTGTTTTTT. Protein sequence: CASSTRGDSNPGELFF.

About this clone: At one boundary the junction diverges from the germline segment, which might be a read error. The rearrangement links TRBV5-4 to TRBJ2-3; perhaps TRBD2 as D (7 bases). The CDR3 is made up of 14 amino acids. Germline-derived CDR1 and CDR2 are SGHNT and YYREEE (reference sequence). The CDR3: CASSVGGRTDTQYF. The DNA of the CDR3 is TGTGCGAGCAGCGTCGGGGGGCGCACAGATACGCAGTATTTT.

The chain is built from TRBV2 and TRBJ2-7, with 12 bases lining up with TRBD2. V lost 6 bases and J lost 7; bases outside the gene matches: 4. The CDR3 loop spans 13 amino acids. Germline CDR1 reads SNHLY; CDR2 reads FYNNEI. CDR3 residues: CASRRLAGDEQYF. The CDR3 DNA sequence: TGTGCCAGCAGGCGACTAGCGGGAGATGAGCAGTACTTC.